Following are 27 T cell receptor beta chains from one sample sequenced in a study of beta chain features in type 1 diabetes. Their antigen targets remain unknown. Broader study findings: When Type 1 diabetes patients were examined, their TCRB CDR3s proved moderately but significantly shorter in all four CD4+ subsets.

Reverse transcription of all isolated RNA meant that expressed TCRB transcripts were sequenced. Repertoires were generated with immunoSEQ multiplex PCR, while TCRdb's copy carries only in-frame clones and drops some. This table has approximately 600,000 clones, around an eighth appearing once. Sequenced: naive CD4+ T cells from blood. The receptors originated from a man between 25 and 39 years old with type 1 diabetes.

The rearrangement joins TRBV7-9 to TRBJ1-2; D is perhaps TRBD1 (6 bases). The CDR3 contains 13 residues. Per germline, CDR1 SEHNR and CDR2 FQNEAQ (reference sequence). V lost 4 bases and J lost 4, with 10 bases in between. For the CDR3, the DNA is TGTGCCAGCAGCTCAGGGGCGGGCTATGGCTACACCTTC. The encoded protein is CASSSGAGYGYTF.

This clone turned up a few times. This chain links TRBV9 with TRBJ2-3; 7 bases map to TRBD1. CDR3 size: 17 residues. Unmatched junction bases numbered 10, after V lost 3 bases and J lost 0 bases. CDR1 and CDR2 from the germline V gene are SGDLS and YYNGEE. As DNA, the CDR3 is TGTGCCAGCAGCGCTGGAATTACAGGGGTCAGCACAGATACGCAGTATTTT. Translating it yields CASSAGITGVSTDTQYF. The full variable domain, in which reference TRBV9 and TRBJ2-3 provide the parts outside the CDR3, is DSGVTQTPKHLITATGQRVTLRCSPRSGDLSVYWYQQSLDQGLQFLIQYYNGEERAKGNILERFSAQQFPDLHSELNLSSLELGDSALYFCASSAGITGVSTDTQYFGPGTRLTVL.

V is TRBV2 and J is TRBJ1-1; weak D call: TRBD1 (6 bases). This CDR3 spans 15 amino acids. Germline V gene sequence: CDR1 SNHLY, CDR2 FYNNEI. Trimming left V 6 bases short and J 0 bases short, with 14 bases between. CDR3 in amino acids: CASRVETGMNTEAFF. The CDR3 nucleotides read TGTGCCAGCAGAGTGGAGACAGGTATGAACACTGAAGCTTTCTTT.

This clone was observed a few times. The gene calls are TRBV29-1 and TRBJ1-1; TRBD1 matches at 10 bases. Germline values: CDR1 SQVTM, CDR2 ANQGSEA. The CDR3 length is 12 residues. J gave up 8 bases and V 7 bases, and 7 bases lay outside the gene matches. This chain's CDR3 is CSATGQGGEAFF. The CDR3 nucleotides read TGCAGCGCAACAGGACAGGGGGGAGAAGCTTTCTTT.

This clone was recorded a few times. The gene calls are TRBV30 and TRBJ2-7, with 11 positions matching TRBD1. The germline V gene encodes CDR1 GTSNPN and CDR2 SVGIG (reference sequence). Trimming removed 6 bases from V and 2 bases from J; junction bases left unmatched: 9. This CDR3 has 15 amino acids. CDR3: CACPRTGGSTYEQYF. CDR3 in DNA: TGTGCCTGTCCGCGGACAGGGGGCTCGACCTACGAGCAGTACTTC. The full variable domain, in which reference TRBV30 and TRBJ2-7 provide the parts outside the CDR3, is SQTIHQWPATLVQPVGSPLSLECTVEGTSNPNLYWYRQAAGRGLQLLFYSVGIGQISSEVPQNLSASRPQDRQFILSSKKLLLSDSGFYLCACPRTGGSTYEQYFGPGTRLTVT.

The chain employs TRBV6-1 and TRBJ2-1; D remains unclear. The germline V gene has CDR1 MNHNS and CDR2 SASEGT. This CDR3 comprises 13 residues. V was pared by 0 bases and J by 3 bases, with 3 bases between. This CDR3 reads CASSEAIYNEQFF. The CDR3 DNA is TGTGCCAGCAGTGAAGCCATCTACAATGAGCAGTTCTTC.

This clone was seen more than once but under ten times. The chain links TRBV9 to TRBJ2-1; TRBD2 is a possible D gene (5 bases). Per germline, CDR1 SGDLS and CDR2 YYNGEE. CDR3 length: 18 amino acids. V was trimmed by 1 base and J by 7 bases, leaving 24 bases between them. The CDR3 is CASSVYASRLRSWNEQFF. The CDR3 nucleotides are TGTGCCAGCAGCGTATACGCCTCCAGACTACGCTCGTGGAATGAGCAGTTCTTC. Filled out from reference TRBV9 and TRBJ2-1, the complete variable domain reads DSGVTQTPKHLITATGQRVTLRCSPRSGDLSVYWYQQSLDQGLQFLIQYYNGEERAKGNILERFSAQQFPDLHSELNLSSLELGDSALYFCASSVYASRLRSWNEQFFGPGTRLTVL.

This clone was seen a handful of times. The CDR3 DNA reads as TGTGCCAGCAGCCAAGATTCGGCAGGGAACTTCGAGCAGTACTTC. Its translation: CASSQDSAGNFEQYF. The V call is TRBV14, the J call TRBJ2-7; D perhaps matches TRBD1 (5 bases). This CDR3 has 15 amino acids. The ends were cut back, 0 bases at V and 6 bases at J, with 15 bases in the middle. Germline V gene data show CDR1 as SGHDN and CDR2 as FVKESK.

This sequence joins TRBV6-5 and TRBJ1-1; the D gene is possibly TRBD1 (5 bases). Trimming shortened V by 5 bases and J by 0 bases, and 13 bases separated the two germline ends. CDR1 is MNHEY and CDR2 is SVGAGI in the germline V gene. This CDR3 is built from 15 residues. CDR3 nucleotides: TGTGCCAGCAGTACTCGCTCGACAGTGAACACTGAAGCTTTCTTT. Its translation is CASSTRSTVNTEAFF.

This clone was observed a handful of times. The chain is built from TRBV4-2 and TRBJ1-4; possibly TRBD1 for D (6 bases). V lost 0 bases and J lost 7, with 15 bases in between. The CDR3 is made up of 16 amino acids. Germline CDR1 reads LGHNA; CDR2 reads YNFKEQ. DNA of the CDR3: TGTGCCAGCAGCCAAGACCATCAGGGGTGGGGTGAAAAACTGTTTTTT. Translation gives CASSQDHQGWGEKLFF.

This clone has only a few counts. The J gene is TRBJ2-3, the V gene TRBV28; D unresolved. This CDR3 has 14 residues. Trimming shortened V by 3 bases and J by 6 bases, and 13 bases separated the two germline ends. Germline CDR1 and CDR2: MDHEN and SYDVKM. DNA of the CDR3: TGTGCCAGCAGTTTTAATGGCGTTGAGGATACGCAGTATTTT. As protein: CASSFNGVEDTQYF.

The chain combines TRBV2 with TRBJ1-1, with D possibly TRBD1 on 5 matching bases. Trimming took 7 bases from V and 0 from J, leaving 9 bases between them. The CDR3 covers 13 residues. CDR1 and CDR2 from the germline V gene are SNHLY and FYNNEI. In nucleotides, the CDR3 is TGTGCCAGCAACCGGGGCTTGAACACTGAAGCTTTCTTT. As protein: CASNRGLNTEAFF.

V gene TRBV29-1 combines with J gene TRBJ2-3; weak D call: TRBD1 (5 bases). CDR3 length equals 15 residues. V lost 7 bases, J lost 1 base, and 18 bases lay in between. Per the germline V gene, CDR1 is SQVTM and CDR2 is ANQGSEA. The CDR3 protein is CSAKGPWGRTDTQYF. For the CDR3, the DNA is TGCAGCGCCAAGGGTCCATGGGGCCGCACAGATACGCAGTATTTT.

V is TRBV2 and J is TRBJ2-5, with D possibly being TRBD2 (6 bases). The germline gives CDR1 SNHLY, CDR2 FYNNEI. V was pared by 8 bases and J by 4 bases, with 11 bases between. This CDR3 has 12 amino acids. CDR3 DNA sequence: TGTGCCAGCCGACAAGCGGGAGAGACCCAGTACTTC. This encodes CASRQAGETQYF.

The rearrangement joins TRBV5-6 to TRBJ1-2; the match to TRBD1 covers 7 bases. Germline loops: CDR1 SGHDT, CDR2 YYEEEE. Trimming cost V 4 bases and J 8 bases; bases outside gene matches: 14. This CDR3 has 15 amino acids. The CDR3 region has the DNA TGTGCCAGCAGCCCGTCGACAGGGCCGAGGGGAGGCTACACCTTC. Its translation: CASSPSTGPRGGYTF.

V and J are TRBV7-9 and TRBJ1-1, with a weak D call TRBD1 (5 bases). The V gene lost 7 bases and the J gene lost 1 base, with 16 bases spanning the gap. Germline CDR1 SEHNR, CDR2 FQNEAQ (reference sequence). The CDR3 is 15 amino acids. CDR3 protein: CASTPTWGPNTEAFF. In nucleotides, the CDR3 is TGTGCCAGCACCCCGACCTGGGGACCGAACACTGAAGCTTTCTTT.

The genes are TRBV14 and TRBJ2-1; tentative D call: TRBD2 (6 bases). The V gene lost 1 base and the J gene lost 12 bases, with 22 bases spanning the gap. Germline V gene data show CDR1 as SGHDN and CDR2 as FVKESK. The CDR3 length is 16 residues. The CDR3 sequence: CASSQVAGSGLRAQFF. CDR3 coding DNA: TGTGCCAGCAGCCAAGTGGCGGGGTCGGGATTACGGGCGCAGTTCTTC.

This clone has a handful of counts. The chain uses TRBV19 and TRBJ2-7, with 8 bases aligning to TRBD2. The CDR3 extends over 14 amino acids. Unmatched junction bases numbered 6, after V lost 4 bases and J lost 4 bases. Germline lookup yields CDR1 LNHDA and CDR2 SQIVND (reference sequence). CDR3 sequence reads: CASSTSGGEYEQYF. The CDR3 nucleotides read TGTGCCAGTAGTACCAGCGGGGGAGAATACGAGCAGTACTTC.

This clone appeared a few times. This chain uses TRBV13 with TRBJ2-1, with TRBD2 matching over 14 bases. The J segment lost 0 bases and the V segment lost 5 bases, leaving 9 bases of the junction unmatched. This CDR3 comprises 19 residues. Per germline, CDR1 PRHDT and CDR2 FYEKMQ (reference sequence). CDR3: CASSPLTSGGGSSYNEQFF. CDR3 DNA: TGTGCCAGCAGCCCGCTGACTAGCGGGGGGGGGAGCTCCTACAATGAGCAGTTCTTC.

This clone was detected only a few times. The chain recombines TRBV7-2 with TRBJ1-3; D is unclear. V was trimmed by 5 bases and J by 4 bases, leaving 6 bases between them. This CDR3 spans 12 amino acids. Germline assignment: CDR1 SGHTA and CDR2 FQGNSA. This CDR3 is CASSPAGNTIYF. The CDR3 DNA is TGTGCCAGCAGCCCCGCCGGAAACACCATATATTTT. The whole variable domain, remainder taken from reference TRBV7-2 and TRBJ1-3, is GAGVSQSPSNKVTEKGKDVELRCDPISGHTALYWYRQSLGQGLEFLIYFQGNSAPDKSGLPSDRFSAERTGGSVSTLTIQRTQQEDSAVYLCASSPAGNTIYFGEGSWLTVV.

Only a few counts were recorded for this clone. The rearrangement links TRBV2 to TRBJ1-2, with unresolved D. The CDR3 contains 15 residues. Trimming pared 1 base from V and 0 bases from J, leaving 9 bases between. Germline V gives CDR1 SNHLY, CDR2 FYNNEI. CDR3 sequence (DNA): TGTGCCAGCAGTGAAGTGGCCGGACCTAACTATGGCTACACCTTC. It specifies CASSEVAGPNYGYTF.

CDR3 amino acids: CASSLEQFYNEQFF. In DNA, the CDR3 is TGCGCCAGCAGCTTGGAACAGTTCTACAATGAGCAGTTCTTC. The V gene is TRBV5-1, the J gene TRBJ2-1; D call uncertain. Trimming took off 0 bases at V and 3 bases at J, with 7 bases between the two ends. The CDR3 contains 14 residues. Germline V gene lookup returns CDR1 SGHRS and CDR2 YFSETQ.

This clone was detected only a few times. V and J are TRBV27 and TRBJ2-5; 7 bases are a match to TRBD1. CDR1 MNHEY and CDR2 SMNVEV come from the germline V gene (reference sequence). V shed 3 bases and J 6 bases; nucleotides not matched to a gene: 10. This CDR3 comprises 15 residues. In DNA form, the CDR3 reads TGTGCCAGCAGTTTTTGGGGACGACAGGGTCAGACCCAGTACTTC. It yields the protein CASSFWGRQGQTQYF.

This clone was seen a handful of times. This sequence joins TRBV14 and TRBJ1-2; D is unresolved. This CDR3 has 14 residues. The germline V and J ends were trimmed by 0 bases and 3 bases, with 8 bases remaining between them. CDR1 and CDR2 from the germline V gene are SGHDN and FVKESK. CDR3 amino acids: CASSQDRRYYGYTF. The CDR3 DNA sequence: TGTGCCAGCAGCCAAGACAGGAGATACTATGGCTACACCTTC.

Here the CDR3 DNA reads TGCAGCGTTCAGGGGCAGGGGAATACTGAAGCTTTCTTT. Amino acid sequence: CSVQGQGNTEAFF. The rearrangement links TRBV29-1 to TRBJ1-1, with a weak D call TRBD1 (6 bases). V was shortened by 5 bases and J by 5 bases, with 15 bases between the two germline ends. Germline V gives CDR1 SQVTM, CDR2 ANQGSEA. The CDR3 is 13 amino acids.

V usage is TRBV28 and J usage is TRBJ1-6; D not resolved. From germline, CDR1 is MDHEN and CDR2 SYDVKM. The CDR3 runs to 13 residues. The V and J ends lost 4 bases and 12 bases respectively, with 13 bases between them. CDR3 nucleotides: TGTGCCAGCAGTTACACGACCGAAGAACCCCTCCACTTT. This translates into CASSYTTEEPLHF.

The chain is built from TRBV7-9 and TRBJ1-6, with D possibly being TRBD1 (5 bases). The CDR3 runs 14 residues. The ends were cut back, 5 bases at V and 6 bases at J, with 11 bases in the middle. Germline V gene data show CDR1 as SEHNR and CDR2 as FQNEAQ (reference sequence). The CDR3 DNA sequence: TGTGCCAGCAGCCCAGACAGTCTTAATTCACCCCTCCACTTT. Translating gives CASSPDSLNSPLHF. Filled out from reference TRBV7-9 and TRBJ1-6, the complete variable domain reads DTGVSQNPRHKITKRGQNVTFRCDPISEHNRLYWYRQTLGQGPEFLTYFQNEAQLEKSRLLSDRFSAERPKGSFSTLEIQRTEQGDSAMYLCASSPDSLNSPLHFGNGTRLTVT.